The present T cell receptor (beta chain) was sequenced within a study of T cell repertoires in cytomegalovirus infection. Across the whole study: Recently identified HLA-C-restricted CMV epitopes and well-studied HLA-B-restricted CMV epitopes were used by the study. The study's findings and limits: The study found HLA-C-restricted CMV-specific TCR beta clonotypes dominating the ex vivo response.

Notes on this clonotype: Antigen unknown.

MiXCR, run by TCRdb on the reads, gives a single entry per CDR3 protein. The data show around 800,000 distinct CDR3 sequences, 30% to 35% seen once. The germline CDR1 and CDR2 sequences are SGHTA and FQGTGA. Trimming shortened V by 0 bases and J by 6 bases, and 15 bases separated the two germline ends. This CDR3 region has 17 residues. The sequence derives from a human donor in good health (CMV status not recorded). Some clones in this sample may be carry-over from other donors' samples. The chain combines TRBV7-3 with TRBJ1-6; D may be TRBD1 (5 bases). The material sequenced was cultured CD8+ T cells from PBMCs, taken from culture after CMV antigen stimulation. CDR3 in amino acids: CASSLTDGGRRNSPLHF. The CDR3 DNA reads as TGTGCCAGCAGCTTAACCGACGGGGGACGGCGTAATTCACCCCTCCACTTT.